Following are 24 T cell receptor beta chains from one sample sequenced in a study of blood T cell repertoires in COVID-19. Produced via immunoSEQ multiplex PCR; TCRdb's table is partial and in-frame only. The sample comprises some 170,000 clones, about 79% of which are singletons, and nearly 15% rests with the top ten. The sample consisted of PBMCs or T cells enriched from blood (not recorded which). These receptors all come from a man aged 45-65 years who had recovered from COVID-19.

This clone was detected once. The V call is TRBV5-1, the J call TRBJ1-2; perhaps TRBD1 as D (5 bases). The CDR3 is 13 amino acids. The V gene lost 0 bases and the J gene lost 5 bases, with 8 bases spanning the gap. The germline gives CDR1 SGHRS, CDR2 YFSETQ. The CDR3 sequence: CASSLGQQYGYTF. The CDR3, as DNA: TGCGCCAGCAGCTTGGGACAGCAGTATGGCTACACCTTC. The full variable domain, its missing parts supplied by reference TRBV5-1 and TRBJ1-2, is KAGVTQTPRYLIKTRGQQVTLSCSPISGHRSVSWYQQTPGQGLQFLFEYFSETQRNKGNFPGRFSGRQFSNSRSEMNVSTLELGDSALYLCASSLGQQYGYTFGSGTRLTVV.

The J gene is TRBJ1-1, the V gene TRBV7-9; possible D gene TRBD1, 6 bases. The CDR3 length is 14 residues. Germline lookup yields CDR1 SEHNR and CDR2 FQNEAQ (reference sequence). The germline V and J ends were trimmed by 1 base and 10 bases, with 16 bases remaining between them. DNA for the CDR3: TGTGCCAGCAGCTTAGAGACAGGTGACTCAAGAGCTTTCTTT. Amino acids: CASSLETGDSRAFF.

The genes are TRBV28 and TRBJ1-2, with a tentative D call TRBD1 (6 bases). Germline V CDR1 and CDR2: MDHEN, SYDVKM. This CDR3 is 13 amino acids long. Trimming pared 5 bases from V and 3 bases from J, leaving 10 bases between. For the CDR3, the DNA is TGTGCCAGCAGTCTTACAGGGCACTATGGCTACACCTTC. Its translation: CASSLTGHYGYTF.

The rearrangement uses TRBV19 and TRBJ1-4, with a tentative D call TRBD1 (5 bases). This CDR3 contains 16 residues. The ends were cut back, 3 bases at V and 8 bases at J, with 19 bases in the middle. Per the germline V gene, CDR1 is LNHDA and CDR2 is SQIVND (reference sequence). The CDR3 coding sequence is TGTGCCAGTAGTATTTCGTTTGTCGCTAAGGGGGAAAAACTGTTTTTT. It encodes CASSISFVAKGEKLFF.

The genes are TRBV13 and TRBJ2-3; 8 bases are a match to TRBD2. V trimming: 2 bases; J trimming: 7 bases; junction bases outside the gene matches: 5. There are 14 residues in the CDR3. CDR1 PRHDT and CDR2 FYEKMQ come from the germline V gene (reference sequence). The CDR3: CASSLSGGENTQYF. CDR3 sequence (DNA): TGTGCCAGCAGCTTATCGGGGGGGGAGAATACGCAGTATTTT.

V and J are TRBV29-1 and TRBJ2-3; 10 bases are shared with TRBD2. There are 16 residues in the CDR3. CDR1 and CDR2 from the germline V gene are SQVTM and ANQGSEA. Unmatched junction bases numbered 10, after V lost 7 bases and J lost 0 bases. DNA for the CDR3: TGCAGCGCCGACGGTAGCGGGGGGCTGAGCACAGATACGCAGTATTTT. Protein product: CSADGSGGLSTDTQYF.

The chain carries TRBV19 and TRBJ1-1; a possible D gene is TRBD1 (6 bases). Trimming left V 4 bases short and J 0 bases short, with 15 bases between. Germline lookup yields CDR1 LNHDA and CDR2 SQIVND (reference sequence). This CDR3 is 16 amino acids long. The CDR3 nucleotides are TGTGCCAGTAGTAGGGTTTGGACAGACATGAACACTGAAGCTTTCTTT. This codes for CASSRVWTDMNTEAFF. Full variable domain (outside the CDR3, taken from reference TRBV19 and TRBJ1-1): DGGITQSPKYLFRKEGQNVTLSCEQNLNHDAMYWYRQDPGQGLRLIYYSQIVNDFQKGDIAEGYSVSREKKESFPLTVTSAQKNPTAFYLCASSRVWTDMNTEAFFGQGTRLTVV.

V is TRBV5-1 and J is TRBJ1-1; the match to TRBD1 covers 9 bases. CDR3 size: 19 residues. CDR1 is SGHRS and CDR2 is YFSETQ in the germline V gene. Losses at the gene ends were 0 bases for V and 3 bases for J; bases not matched to a gene: 15. CDR3 nucleotide sequence: TGCGCCAGCAGCTTGGGGGGACAGGGCATAGGTGGGACTTACACTGAAGCTTTCTTT. As protein: CASSLGGQGIGGTYTEAFF. The complete variable domain, with remaining parts taken from reference TRBV5-1 and TRBJ1-1, reads KAGVTQTPRYLIKTRGQQVTLSCSPISGHRSVSWYQQTPGQGLQFLFEYFSETQRNKGNFPGRFSGRQFSNSRSEMNVSTLELGDSALYLCASSLGGQGIGGTYTEAFFGQGTRLTVV.

This chain links TRBV15 with TRBJ2-5; TRBD2 might be the D (5 bases). CDR1 is LNHNV, CDR2 YYDKDF, per germline (reference sequence). The CDR3 extends over 14 amino acids. Trimming shortened V by 0 bases and J by 7 bases, and 12 bases separated the two germline ends. The DNA for the CDR3 is TGTGCCACCAGCAGAGAAAGCGGTTCGGGGACCCAGTACTTC. It codes for CATSRESGSGTQYF. The variable domain in full, with the rest retrieved from reference TRBV15 and TRBJ2-5, is DAMVIQNPRYQVTQFGKPVTLSCSQTLNHNVMYWYQQKSSQAPKLLFHYYDKDFNNEADTPDNFQSRRPNTSFCFLDIRSPGLGDTAMYLCATSRESGSGTQYFGPGTRLLVL.

The genes are TRBV7-9 and TRBJ1-5, with 9 bases matching TRBD1. CDR3 length equals 15 residues. CDR1 is SEHNR and CDR2 is FQNEAQ in the germline V gene (reference sequence). V dropped 3 bases and J dropped 1; count of bases not matched to a gene: 1. The CDR3 here is CASSFDRGSNQPQHF. The CDR3 coding sequence is TGTGCCAGCAGCTTCGACAGGGGGAGCAATCAGCCCCAGCATTTT. The whole variable domain, filled in from reference TRBV7-9 and TRBJ1-5, reads DTGVSQNPRHKITKRGQNVTFRCDPISEHNRLYWYRQTLGQGPEFLTYFQNEAQLEKSRLLSDRFSAERPKGSFSTLEIQRTEQGDSAMYLCASSFDRGSNQPQHFGDGTRLSIL.

The chain has TRBV7-6 and TRBJ2-2; 9 bases agree with TRBD1. The junction had 6 bases not matched to a gene; V was cut back by 5 bases and J by 5 bases. Germline V gives CDR1 SGHVS, CDR2 FNYEAQ. The CDR3 has 15 residues. The CDR3: CASSKGTGITGELFF. The CDR3 DNA sequence: TGTGCCAGCAGCAAGGGGACAGGGATAACCGGGGAGCTGTTTTTT.

This clone was recorded only once. The chain uses TRBV3-1 (or the pseudogene TRBV3-2) and TRBJ1-2, with D possibly being TRBD1 (5 bases). The germline CDR1 and CDR2 sequences are LGHDT and YNNKEL (reference sequence). V was shortened by 1 base and J by 0 bases, with 15 bases between the two germline ends. This CDR3 region has 17 residues. Here the CDR3 DNA reads TGTGCCAGCAGCCAAGTCGGATTAGACAGAGCTAACTATGGCTACACCTTC. Translation gives CASSQVGLDRANYGYTF.

This chain joins TRBV6-4 and TRBJ1-2; 10 bases match TRBD1. Germline V lookup: CDR1 MRHNA, CDR2 SNTAGT. V lost 4 bases and J lost 1; bases outside the gene matches: 3. The CDR3 has 15 amino acids. The CDR3 coding sequence is TGTGCCAGCAGTGCCGGGACAGGGGTTAACTATGGCTACACCTTC. This translates into CASSAGTGVNYGYTF.

The chain uses TRBV18 and TRBJ1-1; the D gene is possibly TRBD1 (6 bases). The V and J ends lost 5 bases and 13 bases respectively, with 20 bases between them. Germline-derived CDR1 and CDR2 are KGHSH and LQKENI. This CDR3 has 13 residues. The CDR3 coding sequence is TGTGCCAGCTCAACGGACAGCTCCAGGAATGTTTTCTTT. Its translation: CASSTDSSRNVFF.

V and J are TRBV18 and TRBJ1-5; the D gene is possibly TRBD1 (5 bases). Germline CDR1 and CDR2: KGHSH and LQKENI. The CDR3 consists of 15 residues. V was pared by 3 bases and J by 3 bases, with 12 bases between. This CDR3 is CASSPKRGNNQPQHF. The CDR3 DNA follows: TGTGCCAGCTCACCGAAGCGGGGGAACAATCAGCCCCAGCATTTT.

This clone was detected only once. The J gene is TRBJ1-5, the V gene TRBV7-6; the D is unclear. The CDR3 sequence is 15 residues long. The V and J ends lost 1 base and 0 bases respectively, with 7 bases between them. In germline, CDR1 is SGHVS, CDR2 FNYEAQ. CDR3 DNA: TGTGCCAGCAGCTTAGGTCCCAATAGCAATCAGCCCCAGCATTTT. Translating it yields CASSLGPNSNQPQHF.

The rearrangement links TRBV5-1 to TRBJ1-1; perhaps TRBD1 as D (5 bases). The V gene lost 0 bases and the J gene lost 5 bases, with 14 bases spanning the gap. This CDR3 is built from 15 residues. Per the germline V gene, CDR1 is SGHRS and CDR2 is YFSETQ. CDR3 in DNA: TGCGCCAGCAGCTTGGCAAGCGCAGGGAGGACTGAAGCTTTCTTT. Translation: CASSLASAGRTEAFF. The full variable domain, with the rest looked up from reference TRBV5-1 and TRBJ1-1, is KAGVTQTPRYLIKTRGQQVTLSCSPISGHRSVSWYQQTPGQGLQFLFEYFSETQRNKGNFPGRFSGRQFSNSRSEMNVSTLELGDSALYLCASSLASAGRTEAFFGQGTRLTVV.

This clone has ten or more counts. The chain links TRBV7-2 to TRBJ1-1; maybe TRBD1 (6 bases). Germline-derived CDR1 and CDR2 are SGHTA and FQGNSA. Trimming removed 2 bases at V and 3 bases at J, with 16 bases between. The CDR3 runs to 16 residues. CDR3 DNA sequence: TGTGCCAGCAGCTTAACACAGGGAAGGTGGGACACTGAAGCTTTCTTT. This codes for CASSLTQGRWDTEAFF.

This chain uses TRBV9 with TRBJ2-1; 10 positions agree with TRBD1. Germline CDR1 SGDLS, CDR2 YYNGEE. Losses at the gene ends were 1 base for V and 8 bases for J; bases not matched to a gene: 6. This CDR3 has 15 amino acids. The CDR3 DNA follows: TGTGCCAGCAGCGTAAGAGGACAGGGGGTGGATGAGCAGTTCTTC. Its translation is CASSVRGQGVDEQFF.

The V call is TRBV29-1, the J call TRBJ1-3; TRBD1 matches at 10 bases. Germline V CDR1 and CDR2: SQVTM, ANQGSEA. V lost 6 bases, J lost 2 bases, and 7 bases stayed unmatched. The CDR3 is 15 amino acids. CDR3 bases: TGCAGCGTACGGGGACAGGGGCTCACTGGAAACACCATATATTTT. Translation gives CSVRGQGLTGNTIYF.

Only a few counts were recorded for this clone. Written as DNA, the CDR3 is TGTGCCAGCTCGCCGACTACTAGCGGGGGCCTCTACGAGCAGTACTTC. It codes for CASSPTTSGGLYEQYF. This chain connects TRBV18 to TRBJ2-7; 11 bases line up with TRBD2. Germline CDR1 KGHSH, CDR2 LQKENI. The CDR3 has 16 residues. The junction had 10 bases not matched to a gene; V was cut back by 6 bases and J by 3 bases.

This clone was seen a single time. The chain joins TRBV29-1 to TRBJ2-1, with D possibly being TRBD1 (5 bases). With 3 bases removed from V and 0 bases from J, the gap between germline ends came to 15 bases. This CDR3 has 16 residues. Germline lookup yields CDR1 SQVTM and CDR2 ANQGSEA. DNA for the CDR3: TGCAGCGTTGATCCCCAGTTAGGGGTCTCCTACAATGAGCAGTTCTTC. Its translation: CSVDPQLGVSYNEQFF.

The chain links TRBV30 to TRBJ1-1; D perhaps matches TRBD1 (6 bases). The CDR3 has 11 residues. Germline V lookup: CDR1 GTSNPN, CDR2 SVGIG (reference sequence). Trimming removed 7 bases from V and 7 bases from J, with 13 bases in between. CDR3 sequence reads: CAYRDEVEAFF. CDR3 nucleotide sequence: TGTGCCTACAGGGACGAGGTTGAAGCTTTCTTT.

This clone has just one count. The rearrangement links TRBV15 to TRBJ1-5; 8 bases are shared with TRBD1. V dropped 1 base and J dropped 0; count of bases not matched to a gene: 5. Germline values: CDR1 LNHNV, CDR2 YYDKDF (reference sequence). CDR3 length: 17 residues. Written as DNA, the CDR3 is TGTGCCACCAGCAGAGCGGACAGGGCATATAGCAATCAGCCCCAGCATTTT. Translated, it gives CATSRADRAYSNQPQHF.